This paragraph covers one T cell receptor (beta chain) sequence. V lost 2 bases to trimming and J lost 7 bases, with 14 bases between them. Germline-derived CDR1 and CDR2 are MNHEY and SVGAGI. This CDR3 spans 14 amino acids. Sequenced by immunoSEQ multiplex PCR; TCRdb stores in-frame clones only, minus some. The table includes roughly 240,000 clones, 83% detected once. In terms of age and location, participants ranged from about 18 to 95 years and lived in about 25 US areas. The data originate from a study of blood T cell repertoires in COVID-19. V and J are TRBV6-5 and TRBJ1-2; D unresolved. Sequencing input: PBMCs or T cells enriched from blood (not recorded which). The source is a middle-aged woman who had been exposed to COVID-19. CDR3 bases: TGTGCCAGCAGTTACCGAACTGAGTCGGGTGGCTACACCTTC. It encodes CASSYRTESGGYTF.